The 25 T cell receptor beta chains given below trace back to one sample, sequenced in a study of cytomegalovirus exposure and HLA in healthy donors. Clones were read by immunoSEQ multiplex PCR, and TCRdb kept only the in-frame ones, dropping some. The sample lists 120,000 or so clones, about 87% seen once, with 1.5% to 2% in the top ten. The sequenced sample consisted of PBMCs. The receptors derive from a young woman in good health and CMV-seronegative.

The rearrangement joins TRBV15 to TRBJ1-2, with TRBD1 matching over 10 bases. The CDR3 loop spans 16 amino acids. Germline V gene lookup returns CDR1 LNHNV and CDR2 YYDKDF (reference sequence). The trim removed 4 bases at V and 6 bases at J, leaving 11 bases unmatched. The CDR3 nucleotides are TGTGCCACCAGCACCGAACTACTTGGACAGGGGGATGGCTACACCTTC. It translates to CATSTELLGQGDGYTF.

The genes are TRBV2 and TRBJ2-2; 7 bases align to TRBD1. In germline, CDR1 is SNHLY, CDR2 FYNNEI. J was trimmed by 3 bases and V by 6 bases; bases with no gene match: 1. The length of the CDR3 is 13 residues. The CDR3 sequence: CASSTGDTGELFF. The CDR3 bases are TGTGCCAGCAGCACAGGGGACACCGGGGAGCTGTTTTTT.

CDR3 coding DNA: TGTGCCAGCAGCCCCGGCGGGACAGGGCGCTACGAGCAGTACTTC. Protein: CASSPGGTGRYEQYF. The chain employs TRBV27 and TRBJ2-7; 9 bases map to TRBD1. The CDR3 runs 15 residues. Germline CDR1 reads MNHEY; CDR2 reads SMNVEV (reference sequence). V shed 6 bases and J 3 bases; nucleotides not matched to a gene: 9.

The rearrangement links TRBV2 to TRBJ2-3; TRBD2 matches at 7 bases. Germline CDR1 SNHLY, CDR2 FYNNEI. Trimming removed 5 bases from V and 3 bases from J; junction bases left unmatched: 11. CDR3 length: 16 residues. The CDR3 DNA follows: TGTGCCAGCAGTTTGGCGGGAGCATTGAGAACAGATACGCAGTATTTT. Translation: CASSLAGALRTDTQYF.

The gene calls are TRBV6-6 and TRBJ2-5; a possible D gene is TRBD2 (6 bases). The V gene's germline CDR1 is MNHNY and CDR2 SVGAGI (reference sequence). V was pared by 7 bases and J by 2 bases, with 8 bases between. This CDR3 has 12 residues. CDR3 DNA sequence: TGTGCCAGCACTGGGGGGCAAGAGACCCAGTACTTC. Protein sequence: CASTGGQETQYF.

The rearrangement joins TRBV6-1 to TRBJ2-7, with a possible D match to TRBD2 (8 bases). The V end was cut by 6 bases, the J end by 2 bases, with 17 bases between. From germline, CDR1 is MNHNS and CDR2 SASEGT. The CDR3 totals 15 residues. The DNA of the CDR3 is TGTGCCAGCAGCCGGGAGGGGGCCAACCCCTACGAGCAGTACTTC. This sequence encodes CASSREGANPYEQYF.

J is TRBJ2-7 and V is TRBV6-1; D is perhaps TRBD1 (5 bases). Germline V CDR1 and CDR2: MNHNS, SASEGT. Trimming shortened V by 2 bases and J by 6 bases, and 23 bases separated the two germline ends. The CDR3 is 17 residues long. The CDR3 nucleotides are TGTGCCAGCAGTGAATTGCTAAGGCCGGGCCGCCAGGGCGAGCAGTACTTC. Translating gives CASSELLRPGRQGEQYF.

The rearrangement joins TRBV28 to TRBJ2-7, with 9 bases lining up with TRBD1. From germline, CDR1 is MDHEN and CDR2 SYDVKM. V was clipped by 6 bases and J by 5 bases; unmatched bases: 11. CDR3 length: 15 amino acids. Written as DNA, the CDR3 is TGTGCCAGCAGCCAGACCGGGACAGGGCCTGACGAGCAGTACTTC. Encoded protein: CASSQTGTGPDEQYF.

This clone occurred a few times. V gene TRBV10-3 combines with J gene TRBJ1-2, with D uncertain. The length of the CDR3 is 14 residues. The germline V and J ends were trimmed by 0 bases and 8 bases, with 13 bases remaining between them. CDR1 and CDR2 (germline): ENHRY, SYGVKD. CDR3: CAISESTDLNGYTF. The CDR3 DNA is TGTGCCATCAGTGAGTCAACAGACCTGAACGGCTACACCTTC.

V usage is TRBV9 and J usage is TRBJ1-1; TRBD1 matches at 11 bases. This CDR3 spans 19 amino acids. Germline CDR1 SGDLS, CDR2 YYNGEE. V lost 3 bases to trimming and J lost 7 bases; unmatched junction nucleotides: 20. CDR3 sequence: CASSDGRDRGKSELNEAFF. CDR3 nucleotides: TGTGCCAGCAGCGACGGAAGGGACAGGGGGAAGAGTGAGCTTAATGAAGCTTTCTTT. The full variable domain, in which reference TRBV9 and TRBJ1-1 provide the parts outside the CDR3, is DSGVTQTPKHLITATGQRVTLRCSPRSGDLSVYWYQQSLDQGLQFLIQYYNGEERAKGNILERFSAQQFPDLHSELNLSSLELGDSALYFCASSDGRDRGKSELNEAFFGQGTRLTVV.

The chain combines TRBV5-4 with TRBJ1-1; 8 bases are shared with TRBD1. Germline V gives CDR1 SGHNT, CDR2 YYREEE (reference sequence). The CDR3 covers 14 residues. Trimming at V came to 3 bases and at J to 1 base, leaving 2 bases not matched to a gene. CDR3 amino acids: CASSWDRQNTEAFF. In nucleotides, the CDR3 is TGTGCCAGCAGCTGGGACAGGCAGAACACTGAAGCTTTCTTT.

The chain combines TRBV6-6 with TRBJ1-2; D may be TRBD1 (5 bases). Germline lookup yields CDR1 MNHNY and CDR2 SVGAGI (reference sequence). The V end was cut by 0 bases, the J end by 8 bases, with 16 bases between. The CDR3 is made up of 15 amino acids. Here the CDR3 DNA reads TGTGCCAGCAGTTACTCCCAGACAAGGGGAGGGGGCTACACCTTC. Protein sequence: CASSYSQTRGGGYTF.

The CDR3 region is CASRPTTGLAARDTQYF. As DNA, the CDR3 is TGTGCCAGTAGACCCACTACGGGACTAGCGGCTCGAGATACGCAGTATTTT. V usage is TRBV19 and J usage is TRBJ2-3; 11 nucleotides agree with TRBD2. The CDR3 extends over 17 amino acids. The germline V gene has CDR1 LNHDA and CDR2 SQIVND (reference sequence). The V gene end was trimmed by 6 bases and the J gene end by 5 bases; junction bases not matched to a gene: 13.

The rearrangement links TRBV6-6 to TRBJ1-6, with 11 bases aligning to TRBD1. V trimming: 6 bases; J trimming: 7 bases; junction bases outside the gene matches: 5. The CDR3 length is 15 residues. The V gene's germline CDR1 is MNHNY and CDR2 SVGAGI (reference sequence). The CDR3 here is CASSRTGGINSPLHF. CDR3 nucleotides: TGTGCCAGCAGCCGGACAGGGGGCATCAATTCACCCCTCCACTTT.

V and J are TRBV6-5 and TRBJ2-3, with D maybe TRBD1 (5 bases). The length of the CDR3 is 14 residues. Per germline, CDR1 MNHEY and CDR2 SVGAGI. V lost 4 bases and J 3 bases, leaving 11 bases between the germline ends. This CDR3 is CASSSGHLTDTQYF. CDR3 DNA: TGTGCCAGCAGTTCTGGACACCTTACAGATACGCAGTATTTT.

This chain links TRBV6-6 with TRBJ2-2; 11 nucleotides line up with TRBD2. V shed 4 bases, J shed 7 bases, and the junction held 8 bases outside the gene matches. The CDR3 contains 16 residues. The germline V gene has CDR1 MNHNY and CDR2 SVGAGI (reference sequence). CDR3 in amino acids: CASSSTSGMVYGELFF. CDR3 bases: TGTGCCAGCAGTTCGACTAGCGGGATGGTGTACGGGGAGCTGTTTTTT.

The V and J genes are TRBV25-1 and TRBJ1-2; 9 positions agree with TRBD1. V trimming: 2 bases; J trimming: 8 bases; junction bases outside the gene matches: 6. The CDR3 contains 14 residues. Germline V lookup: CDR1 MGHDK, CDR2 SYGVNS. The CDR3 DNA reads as TGTGCCAGCAGTGAAACGGGACAGGGCTTAGGCTACACCTTC. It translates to CASSETGQGLGYTF.

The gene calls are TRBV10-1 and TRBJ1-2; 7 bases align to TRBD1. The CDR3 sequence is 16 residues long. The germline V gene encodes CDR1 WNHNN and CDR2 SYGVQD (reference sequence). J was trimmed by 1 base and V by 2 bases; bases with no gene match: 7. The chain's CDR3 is CASSEVGAGGNYGYTF. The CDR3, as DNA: TGCGCCAGCAGTGAGGTAGGGGCAGGGGGTAACTATGGCTACACCTTC.

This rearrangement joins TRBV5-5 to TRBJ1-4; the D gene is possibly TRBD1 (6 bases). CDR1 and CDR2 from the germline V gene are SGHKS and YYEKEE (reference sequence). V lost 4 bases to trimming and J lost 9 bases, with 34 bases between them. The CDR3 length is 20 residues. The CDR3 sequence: CASSHPPPLTGGELRQKLFF. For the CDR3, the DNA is TGTGCCAGCAGCCATCCGCCCCCCTTGACAGGTGGCGAATTGAGACAAAAACTGTTTTTT.

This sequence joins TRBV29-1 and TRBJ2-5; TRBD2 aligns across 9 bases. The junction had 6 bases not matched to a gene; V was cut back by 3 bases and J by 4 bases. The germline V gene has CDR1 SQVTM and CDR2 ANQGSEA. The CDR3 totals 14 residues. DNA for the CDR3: TGCAGCGTTGATTTAGCGGGAGCGGGAGAGACCCAGTACTTC. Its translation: CSVDLAGAGETQYF.

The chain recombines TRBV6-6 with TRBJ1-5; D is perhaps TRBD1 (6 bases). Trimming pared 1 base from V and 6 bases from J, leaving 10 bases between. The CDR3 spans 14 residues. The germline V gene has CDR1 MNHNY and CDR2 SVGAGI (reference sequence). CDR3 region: CASSYLGASQPQHF. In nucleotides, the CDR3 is TGTGCCAGCAGTTACTTGGGGGCATCTCAGCCCCAGCATTTT.

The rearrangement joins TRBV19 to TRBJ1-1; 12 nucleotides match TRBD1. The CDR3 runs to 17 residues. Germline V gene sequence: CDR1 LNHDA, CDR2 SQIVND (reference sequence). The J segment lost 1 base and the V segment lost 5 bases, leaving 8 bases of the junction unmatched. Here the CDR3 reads CASSATGTGGWNTEAFF. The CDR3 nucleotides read TGTGCCAGTAGTGCGACCGGGACAGGGGGCTGGAACACTGAAGCTTTCTTT. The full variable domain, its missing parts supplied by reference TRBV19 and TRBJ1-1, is DGGITQSPKYLFRKEGQNVTLSCEQNLNHDAMYWYRQDPGQGLRLIYYSQIVNDFQKGDIAEGYSVSREKKESFPLTVTSAQKNPTAFYLCASSATGTGGWNTEAFFGQGTRLTVV.

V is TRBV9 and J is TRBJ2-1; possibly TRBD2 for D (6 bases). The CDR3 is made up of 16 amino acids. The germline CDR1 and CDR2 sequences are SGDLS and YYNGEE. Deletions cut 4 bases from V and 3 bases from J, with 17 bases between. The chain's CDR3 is CASSPHSRDFYNEQFF. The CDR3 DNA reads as TGTGCCAGCAGCCCCCACAGCCGGGACTTCTACAATGAGCAGTTCTTC.

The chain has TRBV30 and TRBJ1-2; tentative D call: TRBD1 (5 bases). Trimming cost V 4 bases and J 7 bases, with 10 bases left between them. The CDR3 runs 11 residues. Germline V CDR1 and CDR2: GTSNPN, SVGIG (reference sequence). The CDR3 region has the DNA TGTGCCTGGAACCAGGGTGCTGGCTACACCTTC. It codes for CAWNQGAGYTF.

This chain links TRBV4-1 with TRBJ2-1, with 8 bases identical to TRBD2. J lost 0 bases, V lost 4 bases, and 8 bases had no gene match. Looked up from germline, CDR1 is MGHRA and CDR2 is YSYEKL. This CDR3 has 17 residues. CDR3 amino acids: CASSPQLAESSYNEQFF. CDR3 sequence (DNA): TGCGCCAGCAGCCCGCAACTAGCGGAGAGCTCCTACAATGAGCAGTTCTTC.